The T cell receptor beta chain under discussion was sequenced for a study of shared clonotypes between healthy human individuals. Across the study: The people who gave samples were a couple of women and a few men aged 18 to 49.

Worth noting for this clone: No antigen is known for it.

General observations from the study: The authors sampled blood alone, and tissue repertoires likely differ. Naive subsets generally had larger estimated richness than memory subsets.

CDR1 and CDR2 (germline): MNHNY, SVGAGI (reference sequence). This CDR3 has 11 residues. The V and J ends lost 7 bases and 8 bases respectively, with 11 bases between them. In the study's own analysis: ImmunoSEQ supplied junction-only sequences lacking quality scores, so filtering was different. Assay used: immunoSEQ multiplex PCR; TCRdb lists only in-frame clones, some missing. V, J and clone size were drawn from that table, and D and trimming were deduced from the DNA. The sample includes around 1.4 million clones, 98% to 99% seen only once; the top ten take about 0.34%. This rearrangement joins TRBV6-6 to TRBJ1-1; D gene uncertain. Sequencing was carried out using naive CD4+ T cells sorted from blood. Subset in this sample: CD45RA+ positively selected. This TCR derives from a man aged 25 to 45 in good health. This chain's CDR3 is CASTSRVEAFF. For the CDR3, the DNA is TGTGCCAGCACGTCTAGGGTGGAAGCTTTCTTT.